This TCR beta chain was captured by sequencing in a study of shared clonotypes between healthy human individuals. Assay: immunoSEQ multiplex PCR; the TCRdb copy retains only in-frame clones and omits some. This table has roughly 2 million clones, 95% appearing once. The CDR3 spans 11 residues. Germline V gene data show CDR1 as SQVTM and CDR2 as ANQGSEA. Trimming took 7 bases from V and 3 from J, leaving 10 bases between them. The chain uses TRBV29-1 and TRBJ2-7; D is possibly TRBD1 (6 bases). This sequence originates from a man aged 18 to 35 in good health. What was sequenced was naive CD4+ T cells sorted from blood. This sample's subset: CD45RA+ positively selected. The CDR3, as DNA: TGCAGCGCCGGACAGATCTACGAGCAGTACTTC. Amino acid sequence: CSAGQIYEQYF.